This entry features one T cell receptor beta chain sequence. Its antigen is still unknown. This CDR3 has 15 residues. Germline loops: CDR1 SNHLY, CDR2 FYNNEI. This entry is derived from a study of CD8 T cells in cerebrospinal fluid in Alzheimer's disease. Findings and caveats of the study: Compared with controls, mild cognitive impairment or Alzheimer's disease patients showed higher maximum CSF clone percentages.

All participants were free of acute infectious disease and in good physical condition. 10X single-cell V(D)J and 5' gene-expression libraries profiled CSF cells. Reprocessing the 10x single-cell sequencing reads, TCRdb reports a single entry for every CDR3 protein and omits DNA. The sample holds 1,000 to 1,200 distinct CDR3 sequences. V usage is TRBV2 and J usage is TRBJ2-7; TCRdb picks TRBD1, but there is no DNA to check that call. The sequenced sample was cerebrospinal fluid. The TCR sequence derives from a human donor in good health. Here the CDR3 reads CASCMTGTGPYEQYF. Full variable domain (remainder filled in from reference TRBV2 and TRBJ2-7): EPEVTQTPSHQVTQMGQEVILRCVPISNHLYFYWYRQILGQKVEFLVSFYNNEISEKSEIFDDQFSVERPDGSNFTLKIRSTKLEDSAMYFCASCMTGTGPYEQYFGPGTRLTVT.